The rows below give T cell receptor beta chains drawn from one sample of a study of blood T cell repertoires in COVID-19. Measured with immunoSEQ multiplex PCR; TCRdb has only the in-frame clones, and not every one. Altogether about 400,000 clones are present, more than 75% being singletons, with the ten largest covering 2.5% to 3.5%. The sequenced material came from peripheral blood. These TCRs come from a human donor in a cohort sampled during active COVID-19. The CDR3 runs from the conserved cysteine through the conserved F or W. D genes are given only for firm matches.

j_call: TRBJ2-7
d_call: TRBD1
v_call: TRBV6-5
cdr3_aa: CASRPSDRGVYEQYF
cdr3_nt: TGTGCCAGCAGACCCTCGGACAGGGGAGTATACGAGCAGTACTTC

j_call: TRBJ2-1
d_call: TRBD2
v_call: TRBV29-1
cdr3_aa: CSVEGTSYIHEQFF
cdr3_nt: TGCAGCGTTGAAGGGACTAGCTATATCCATGAGCAGTTCTTC

j_call: TRBJ2-3
d_call: TRBD2
v_call: TRBV3-1/TRBV3-2
cdr3_aa: CASSPREGRTRYAQYF
cdr3_nt: TGTGCCAGCAGCCCCAGGGAGGGGAGGACAAGATATGCGCAGTATTTT

j_call: TRBJ2-7
d_call: TRBD1
v_call: TRBV29-1
cdr3_aa: CSVSSTGTWEQYF
cdr3_nt: TGCAGCGTTTCTTCGACAGGGACGTGGGAGCAGTACTTC

j_call: TRBJ1-2
d_call: TRBD1
v_call: TRBV5-1
cdr3_aa: CASSLRDSRDYGYTF
cdr3_nt: TGCGCCAGCAGCTTGCGGGACAGTCGGGACTATGGCTACACCTTC

j_call: TRBJ2-1
d_call: -
v_call: TRBV6-5
cdr3_aa: CASSASGLGPAGQFF
cdr3_nt: TGTGCCAGCAGCGCTTCAGGACTCGGACCGGCTGGCCAGTTCTTC

j_call: TRBJ1-1
d_call: -
v_call: TRBV5-1
cdr3_aa: CASSLTGLNTEAFF
cdr3_nt: TGCGCCAGCAGCTTGACAGGACTGAACACTGAAGCTTTCTTT

j_call: TRBJ2-5
d_call: TRBD2
v_call: TRBV11-2
cdr3_aa: CASSHPSGQETQYF
cdr3_nt: TGTGCCAGCAGCCACCCTAGCGGCCAAGAGACCCAGTACTTC

j_call: TRBJ2-1
d_call: TRBD2
v_call: TRBV7-8
cdr3_aa: CASSLRLAGLSNEQFF
cdr3_nt: TGTGCCAGCAGCTTGAGACTAGCGGGTTTAAGCAATGAGCAGTTCTTC

j_call: TRBJ1-6
d_call: -
v_call: TRBV13
cdr3_aa: CASSLPSTNSPLHF
cdr3_nt: TGTGCCAGCAGCTTACCTAGTACCAATTCACCCCTCCACTTT

j_call: TRBJ1-2
d_call: TRBD1
v_call: TRBV30
cdr3_aa: CAWCPGQGAFNGYTF
cdr3_nt: TGTGCCTGGTGCCCGGGACAGGGGGCGTTTAATGGCTACACCTTC

j_call: TRBJ2-6
d_call: TRBD1
v_call: TRBV5-1
cdr3_aa: CASSYAQGAWANVLTF
cdr3_nt: TGCGCCAGCAGCTATGCACAGGGGGCTTGGGCCAACGTCCTGACTTTC

j_call: TRBJ2-1
d_call: -
v_call: TRBV5-1
cdr3_aa: CASSLGQGYHNEQFF
cdr3_nt: TGCGCCAGCAGCTTGGGGCAGGGTTACCACAATGAGCAGTTCTTC

j_call: TRBJ2-1
d_call: -
v_call: TRBV6-1
cdr3_aa: CASSASRGSSYNEQFF
cdr3_nt: TGTGCCAGCAGTGCCTCCAGGGGCAGCTCCTACAATGAGCAGTTCTTC

j_call: TRBJ1-2
d_call: TRBD1
v_call: TRBV18
cdr3_aa: CASSPPGQGEGYTF
cdr3_nt: TGTGCCAGCTCACCTCCGGGACAGGGAGAGGGCTACACCTTC

j_call: TRBJ1-1
d_call: -
v_call: TRBV3-1/TRBV3-2
cdr3_aa: CASSQLRGGTEAFF
cdr3_nt: TGTGCCAGCAGCCAATTACGGGGTGGCACTGAAGCTTTCTTT

j_call: TRBJ2-7
d_call: TRBD1
v_call: TRBV7-8
cdr3_aa: CASRRTGSSYEQYF
cdr3_nt: TGTGCCAGCAGGCGGACAGGGAGCTCCTACGAGCAGTACTTC

j_call: TRBJ2-1
d_call: -
v_call: TRBV2
cdr3_aa: CASSESVMDSEQFF
cdr3_nt: TGTGCCAGCAGTGAATCGGTAATGGACTCAGAGCAGTTCTTC